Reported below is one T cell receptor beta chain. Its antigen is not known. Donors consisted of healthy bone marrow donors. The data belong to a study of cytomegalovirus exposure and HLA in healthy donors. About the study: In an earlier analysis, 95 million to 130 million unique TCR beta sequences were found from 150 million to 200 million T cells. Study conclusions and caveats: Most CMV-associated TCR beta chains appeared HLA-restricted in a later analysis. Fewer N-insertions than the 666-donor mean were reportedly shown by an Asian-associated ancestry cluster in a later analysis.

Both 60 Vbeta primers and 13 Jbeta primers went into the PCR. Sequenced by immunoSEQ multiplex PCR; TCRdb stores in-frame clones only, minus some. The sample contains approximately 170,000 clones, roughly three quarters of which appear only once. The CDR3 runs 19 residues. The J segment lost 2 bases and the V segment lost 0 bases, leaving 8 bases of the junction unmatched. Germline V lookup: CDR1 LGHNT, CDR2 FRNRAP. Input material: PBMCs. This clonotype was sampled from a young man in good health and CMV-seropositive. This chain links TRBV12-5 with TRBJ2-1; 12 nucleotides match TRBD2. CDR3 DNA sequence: TGTGCTAGTGGTTTGGTTTACCGGACTAGCGGGGAAACCTACAATGAGCAGTTCTTC. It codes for CASGLVYRTSGETYNEQFF.